This TCR beta chain stems from a study of identical twins. Findings and caveats of the study: For out-of-frame beta sequences, excess twin sharing was weaker. Analyses of zero insertions could be partly confounded by invariant MAIT and iNKT cells. There were fewer insertions in abundant cord blood beta clonotypes, but memory repertoires showed no such pattern.

This clonotype came up a few times. The antigen is undetermined. Every one of the donors was a healthy Caucasian. TCRdb recomputed calls from the 5' RACE reads with MiXCR, one row per CDR3 protein. Of about 240,000 distinct CDR3 sequences listed, 10% to 15% are singletons. CDR1 is MNHEY, CDR2 SMNVEV, per germline (reference sequence). The CDR3 is made up of 14 amino acids. With V trimmed by 7 bases and J by 3 bases, 7 bases remained unmatched. This sample also appeared in a second study, on yellow fever vaccine responses in identical twins.

J is TRBJ2-7 and V is TRBV27; 9 bases agree with TRBD1. Material for sequencing was memory (CD45RO+) T cells sorted from blood. The source is a woman younger than 35 in good health. The CDR3 loop is CASNSGQGYYEQYF. The CDR3 DNA reads as TGTGCCAGCAATTCCGGACAGGGGTACTACGAGCAGTACTTC.